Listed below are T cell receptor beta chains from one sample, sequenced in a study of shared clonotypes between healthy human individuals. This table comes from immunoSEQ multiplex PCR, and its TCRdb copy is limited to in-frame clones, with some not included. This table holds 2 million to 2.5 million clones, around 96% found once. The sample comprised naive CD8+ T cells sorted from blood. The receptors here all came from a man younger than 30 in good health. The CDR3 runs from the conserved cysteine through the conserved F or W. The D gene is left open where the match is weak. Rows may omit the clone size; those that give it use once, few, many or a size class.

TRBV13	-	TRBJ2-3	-	CASKGVDTQYF	TGTGCCAGCAAGGGGGTAGATACGCAGTATTTT
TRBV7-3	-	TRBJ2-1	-	CASRGSRENYEQFF	TGTGCCAGCAGGGGAAGCAGGGAAAACTATGAGCAGTTCTTC
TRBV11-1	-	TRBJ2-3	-	CASSKLDTQYF	TGTGCCAGCAGCAAACTAGATACGCAGTATTTT
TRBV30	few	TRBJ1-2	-	CAWSDDGTVNNYGYTF	TGTGCCTGGAGCGACGACGGGACGGTTAATAACTATGGCTACACCTTC
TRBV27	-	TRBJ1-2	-	CASSLLGGWERYTF	TGTGCCAGCAGTTTACTCGGCGGGTGGGAACGCTACACCTTC
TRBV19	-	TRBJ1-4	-	CASASGFPVNEKLFF	TGTGCCAGCGCTAGTGGTTTTCCCGTTAATGAAAAACTGTTTTTT
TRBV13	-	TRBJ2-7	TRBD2	CASSLGLAGFSYEQYF	TGTGCCAGCAGCCTAGGACTAGCGGGATTCTCCTACGAGCAGTACTTC
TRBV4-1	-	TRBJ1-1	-	CASSQDYENTEAFF	TGCGCCAGCAGCCAAGATTATGAGAACACTGAAGCTTTCTTT
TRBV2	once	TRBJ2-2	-	CASSDWNANTGELFF	TGTGCCAGCAGTGACTGGAACGCGAACACCGGGGAGCTGTTTTTT
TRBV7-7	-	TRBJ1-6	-	CASRPQNSPLHF	TGTGCTAGCAGGCCCCAAAATTCACCCCTCCACTTT
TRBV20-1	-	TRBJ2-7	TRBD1	CSARTGYEQYF	TGCAGTGCTAGGACAGGGTACGAGCAGTACTTC
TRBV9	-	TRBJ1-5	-	CASSVEGSGGPQHF	TGTGCCAGCAGCGTAGAGGGCTCGGGGGGGCCCCAGCATTTT
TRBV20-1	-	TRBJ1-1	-	CSAGGGTEAFF	TGCAGTGCCGGAGGAGGCACTGAAGCTTTCTTT
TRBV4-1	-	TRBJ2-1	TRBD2	CASSQLKAGGLDEQFF	TGCGCCAGCAGCCAACTGAAGGCGGGAGGGCTAGATGAGCAGTTCTTC
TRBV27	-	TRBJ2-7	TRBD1	CASSTGAGPYEQYF	TGTGCCAGCAGTACAGGGGCCGGACCCTACGAGCAGTACTTC
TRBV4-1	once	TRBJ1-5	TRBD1	CASSAGQGFDQPQHF	TGCGCCAGCAGCGCGGGACAGGGGTTCGATCAGCCCCAGCATTTT
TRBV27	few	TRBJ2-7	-	CASSFAASYEQYF	TGTGCCAGCAGTTTCGCGGCCTCCTACGAGCAGTACTTC
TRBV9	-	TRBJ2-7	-	CASSVDASYYEQYF	TGTGCCAGCAGCGTAGACGCCAGTTACTACGAGCAGTACTTC
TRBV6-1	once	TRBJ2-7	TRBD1	CASSELGTGTNYEQYF	TGTGCCAGCAGTGAATTAGGGACAGGGACGAACTACGAGCAGTACTTC
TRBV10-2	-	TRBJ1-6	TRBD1	CASIGTGPRSYNSPLHF	TGCGCCAGCATCGGGACAGGGCCTAGATCGTATAATTCACCCCTCCACTTT
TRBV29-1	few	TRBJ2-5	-	CSVDAGTDQETQYF	TGCAGCGTTGACGCGGGGACAGACCAAGAGACCCAGTACTTC
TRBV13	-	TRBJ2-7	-	CASSLTSSYEQYF	TGTGCCAGCAGCTTGACTAGCTCCTACGAGCAGTACTTC
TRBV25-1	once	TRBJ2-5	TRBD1	CASSQTGSQETQYF	TGTGCCAGCAGTCAGACAGGGTCCCAAGAGACCCAGTACTTC
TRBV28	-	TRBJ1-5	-	CASTSTGGSGPRYGQPQHF	TGTGCCAGCACTTCTACTGGAGGGAGCGGCCCGAGGTATGGTCAGCCCCAGCATTTT
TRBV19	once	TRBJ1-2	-	CASSMSLIGKDYHGYTF	TGTGCCAGTAGTATGAGCCTGATAGGGAAAGATTATCATGGCTACACCTTC
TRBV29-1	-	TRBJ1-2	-	CSVYAPIEDYGYTF	TGCAGCGTCTACGCCCCGATTGAGGACTATGGCTACACCTTC
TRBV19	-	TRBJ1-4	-	CASSIFVAGGEKLFF	TGTGCCAGTAGTATATTCGTAGCGGGAGGCGAAAAACTGTTTTTT
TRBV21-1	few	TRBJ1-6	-	CASSKDSYNSPLHF	TGTGCCAGCAGCAAAGACAGTTATAATTCACCCCTCCACTTT
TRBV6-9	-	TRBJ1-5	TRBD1	CASSRDRSNQPQHF	TGTGCCAGCAGTAGGGACAGGAGCAATCAGCCCCAGCATTTT